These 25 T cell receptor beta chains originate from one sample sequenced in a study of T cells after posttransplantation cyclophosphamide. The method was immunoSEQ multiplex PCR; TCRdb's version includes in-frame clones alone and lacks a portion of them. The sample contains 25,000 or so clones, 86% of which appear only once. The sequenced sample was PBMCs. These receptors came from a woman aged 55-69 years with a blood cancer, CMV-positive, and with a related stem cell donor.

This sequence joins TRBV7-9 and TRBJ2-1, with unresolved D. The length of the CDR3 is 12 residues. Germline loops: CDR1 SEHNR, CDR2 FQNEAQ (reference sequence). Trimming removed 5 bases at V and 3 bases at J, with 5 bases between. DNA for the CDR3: TGTGCCAGCAGCCCTAGCTACAATGAGCAGTTCTTC. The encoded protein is CASSPSYNEQFF.

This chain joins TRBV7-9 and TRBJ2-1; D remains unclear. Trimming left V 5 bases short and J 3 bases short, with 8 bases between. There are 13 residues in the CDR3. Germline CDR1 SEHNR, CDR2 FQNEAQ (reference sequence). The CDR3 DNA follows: TGTGCCAGCAGCCTACAGAGCTACAATGAGCAGTTCTTC. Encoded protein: CASSLQSYNEQFF. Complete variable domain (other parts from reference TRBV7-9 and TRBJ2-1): DTGVSQNPRHKITKRGQNVTFRCDPISEHNRLYWYRQTLGQGPEFLTYFQNEAQLEKSRLLSDRFSAERPKGSFSTLEIQRTEQGDSAMYLCASSLQSYNEQFFGPGTRLTVL.

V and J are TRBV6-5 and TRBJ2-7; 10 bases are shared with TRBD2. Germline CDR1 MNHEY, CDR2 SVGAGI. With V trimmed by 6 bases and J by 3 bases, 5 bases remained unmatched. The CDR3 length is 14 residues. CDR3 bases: TGTGCCAGCAGCTCTGGACTAGCGGTCTACGAGCAGTACTTC. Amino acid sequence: CASSSGLAVYEQYF.

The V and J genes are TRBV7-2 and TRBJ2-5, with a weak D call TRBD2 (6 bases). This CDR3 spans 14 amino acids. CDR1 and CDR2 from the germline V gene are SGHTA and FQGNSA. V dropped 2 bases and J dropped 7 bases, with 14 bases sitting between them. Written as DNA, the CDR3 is TGTGCCAGCAGCTTAATCGGGAGTAGTGGGACCCAGTACTTC. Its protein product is CASSLIGSSGTQYF.

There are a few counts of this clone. CDR3 sequence: CASSARLAGGGNEQFF. DNA of the CDR3: TGTGCCAGCAGCGCCCGACTAGCGGGAGGAGGCAATGAGCAGTTCTTC. The chain links TRBV11-2 to TRBJ2-1; 13 nucleotides match TRBD2. CDR1 is SGHAT and CDR2 is FQNNGV in the germline V gene. The CDR3 contains 16 residues. V shed 5 bases, J shed 6 bases, and the junction held 7 bases outside the gene matches.

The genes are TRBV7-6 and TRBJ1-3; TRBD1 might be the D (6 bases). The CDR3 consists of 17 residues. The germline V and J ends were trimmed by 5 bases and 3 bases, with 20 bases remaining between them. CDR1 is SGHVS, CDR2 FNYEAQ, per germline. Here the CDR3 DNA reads TGTGCCAGCAGCGCATGGTCCGCGGGGGCTAGTGGAAACACCATATATTTT. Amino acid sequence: CASSAWSAGASGNTIYF.

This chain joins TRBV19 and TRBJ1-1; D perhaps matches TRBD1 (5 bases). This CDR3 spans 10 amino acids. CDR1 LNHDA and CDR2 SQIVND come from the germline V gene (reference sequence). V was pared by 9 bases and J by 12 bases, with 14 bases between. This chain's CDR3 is CASSQGKTFF. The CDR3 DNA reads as TGTGCCAGCAGCCAGGGTAAAACTTTCTTT. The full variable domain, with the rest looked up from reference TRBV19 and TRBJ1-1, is DGGITQSPKYLFRKEGQNVTLSCEQNLNHDAMYWYRQDPGQGLRLIYYSQIVNDFQKGDIAEGYSVSREKKESFPLTVTSAQKNPTAFYLCASSQGKTFFGQGTRLTVV.

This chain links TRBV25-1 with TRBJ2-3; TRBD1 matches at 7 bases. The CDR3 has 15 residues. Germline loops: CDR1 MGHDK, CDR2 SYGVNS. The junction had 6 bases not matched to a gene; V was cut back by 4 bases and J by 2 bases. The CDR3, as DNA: TGTGCCAGCAGTGGTTACAGGGGTGCCACAGATACGCAGTATTTT. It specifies CASSGYRGATDTQYF.

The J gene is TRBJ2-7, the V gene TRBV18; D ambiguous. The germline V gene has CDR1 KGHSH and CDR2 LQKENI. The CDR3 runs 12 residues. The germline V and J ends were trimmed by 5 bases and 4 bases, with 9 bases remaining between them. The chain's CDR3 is CASSGSEYEQYF. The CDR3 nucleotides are TGTGCCAGCTCAGGCAGCGAATACGAGCAGTACTTC.

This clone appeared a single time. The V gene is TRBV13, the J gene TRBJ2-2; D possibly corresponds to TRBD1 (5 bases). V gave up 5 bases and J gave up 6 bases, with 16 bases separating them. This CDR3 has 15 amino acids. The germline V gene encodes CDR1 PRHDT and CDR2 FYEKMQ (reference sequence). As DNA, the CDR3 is TGTGCCAGCAGCCCGAAGGACAATCGCCCCGGGGAGCTGTTTTTT. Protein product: CASSPKDNRPGELFF.

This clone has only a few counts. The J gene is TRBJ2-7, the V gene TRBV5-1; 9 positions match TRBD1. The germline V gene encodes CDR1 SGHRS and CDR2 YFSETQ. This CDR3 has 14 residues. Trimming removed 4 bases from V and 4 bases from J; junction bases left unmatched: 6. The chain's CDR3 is CASSRDRDNYEQYF. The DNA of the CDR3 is TGCGCCAGCAGCCGGGACAGGGATAATTACGAGCAGTACTTC.

DNA of the CDR3: TGTGCCAGCAGTGAAGCTTTCAGAAATCAGCCCCAGCATTTT. Translation gives CASSEAFRNQPQHF. The chain recombines TRBV6-1 with TRBJ1-5; D unclear. The CDR3 totals 14 residues. The germline V gene encodes CDR1 MNHNS and CDR2 SASEGT. V shed 0 bases and J shed 4 bases, with 7 bases lying between them.

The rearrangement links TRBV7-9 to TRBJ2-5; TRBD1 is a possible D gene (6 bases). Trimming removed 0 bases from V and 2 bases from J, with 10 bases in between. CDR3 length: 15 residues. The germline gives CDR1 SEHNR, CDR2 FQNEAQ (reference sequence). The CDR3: CASSLAGQGQETQYF. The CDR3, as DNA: TGTGCCAGCAGCTTAGCGGGTCAGGGGCAAGAGACCCAGTACTTC.

CDR3 residues: CASSLKTGWSIFNEQYF. CDR3 DNA: TGTGCCAGCAGCCTAAAGACAGGGTGGTCCATCTTTAACGAGCAGTACTTC. The genes are TRBV5-6 and TRBJ2-7, with 7 bases that match TRBD1. Germline V gene lookup returns CDR1 SGHDT and CDR2 YYEEEE. V lost 4 bases and J lost 5; bases outside the gene matches: 18. The CDR3 contains 17 residues.

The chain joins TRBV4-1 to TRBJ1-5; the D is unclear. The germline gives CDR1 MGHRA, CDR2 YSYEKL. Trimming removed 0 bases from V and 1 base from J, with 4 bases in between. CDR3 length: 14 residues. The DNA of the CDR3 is TGCGCCAGCAGCCAAGAACGGAGCAATCAGCCCCAGCATTTT. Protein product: CASSQERSNQPQHF.

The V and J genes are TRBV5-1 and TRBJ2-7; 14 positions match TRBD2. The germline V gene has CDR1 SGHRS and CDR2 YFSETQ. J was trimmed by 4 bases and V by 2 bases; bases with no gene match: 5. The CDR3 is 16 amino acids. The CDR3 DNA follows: TGCGCCAGCAGCTTCCTTGGGACTAGCGGGGGATACGAGCAGTACTTC. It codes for CASSFLGTSGGYEQYF.

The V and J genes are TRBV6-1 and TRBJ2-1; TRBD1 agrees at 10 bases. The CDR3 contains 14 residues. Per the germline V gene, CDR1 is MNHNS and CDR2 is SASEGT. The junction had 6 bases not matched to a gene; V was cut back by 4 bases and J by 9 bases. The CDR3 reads CASSAPDRGIEQFF. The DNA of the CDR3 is TGTGCCAGCAGTGCTCCGGACAGGGGGATTGAGCAGTTCTTC.

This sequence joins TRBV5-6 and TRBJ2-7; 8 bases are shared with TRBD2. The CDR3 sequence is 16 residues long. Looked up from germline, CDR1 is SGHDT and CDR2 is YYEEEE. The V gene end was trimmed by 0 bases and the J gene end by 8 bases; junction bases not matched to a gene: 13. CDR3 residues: CASSLAPEGLGLKQYF. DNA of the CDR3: TGTGCCAGCAGCTTGGCCCCTGAGGGACTAGGCCTAAAGCAGTACTTC.

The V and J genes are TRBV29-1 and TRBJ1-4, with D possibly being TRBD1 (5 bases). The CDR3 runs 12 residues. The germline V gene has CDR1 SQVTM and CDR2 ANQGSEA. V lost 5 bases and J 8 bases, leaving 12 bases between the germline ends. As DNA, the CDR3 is TGCAGCGTTCAGGGTGCTGGAGAAAAACTGTTTTTT. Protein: CSVQGAGEKLFF.

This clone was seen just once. CDR3 nucleotides: TGTGCCAGCAGCCTTCAGGGCTACGAGCAGTACTTC. This translates into CASSLQGYEQYF. The chain employs TRBV6-5 and TRBJ2-7; tentative D call: TRBD1 (5 bases). This CDR3 spans 12 amino acids. The germline V and J ends were trimmed by 6 bases and 3 bases, with 9 bases remaining between them. CDR1 and CDR2 from the germline V gene are MNHEY and SVGAGI.

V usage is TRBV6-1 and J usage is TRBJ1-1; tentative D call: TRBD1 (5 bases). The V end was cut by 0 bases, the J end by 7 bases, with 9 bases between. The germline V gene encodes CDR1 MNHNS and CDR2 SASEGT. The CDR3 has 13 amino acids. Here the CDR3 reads CASSEAPGGEAFF. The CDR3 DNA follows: TGTGCCAGCAGTGAAGCGCCCGGGGGTGAAGCTTTCTTT.

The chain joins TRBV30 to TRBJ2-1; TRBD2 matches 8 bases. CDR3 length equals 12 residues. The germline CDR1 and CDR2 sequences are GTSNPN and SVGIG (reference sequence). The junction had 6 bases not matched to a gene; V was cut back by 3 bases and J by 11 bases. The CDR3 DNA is TGTGCCTGGAGCGGACTAGCTGATCAGCAGTTCTTC. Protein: CAWSGLADQQFF.

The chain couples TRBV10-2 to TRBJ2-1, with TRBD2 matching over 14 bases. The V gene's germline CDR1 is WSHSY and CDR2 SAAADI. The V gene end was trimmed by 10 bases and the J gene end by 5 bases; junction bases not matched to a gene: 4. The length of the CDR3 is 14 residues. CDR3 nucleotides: TGCGCCACCAGACTAGCGGGAGGGAACAATGAGCAGTTCTTC. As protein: CATRLAGGNNEQFF.

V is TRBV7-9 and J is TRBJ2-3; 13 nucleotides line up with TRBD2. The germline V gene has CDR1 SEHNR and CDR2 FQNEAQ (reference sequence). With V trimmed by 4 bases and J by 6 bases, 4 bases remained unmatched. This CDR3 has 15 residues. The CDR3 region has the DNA TGTGCCAGCAGCTCGCGGACTAGCGGGAGTGATACGCAGTATTTT. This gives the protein CASSSRTSGSDTQYF. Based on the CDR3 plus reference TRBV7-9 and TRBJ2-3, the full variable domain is DTGVSQNPRHKITKRGQNVTFRCDPISEHNRLYWYRQTLGQGPEFLTYFQNEAQLEKSRLLSDRFSAERPKGSFSTLEIQRTEQGDSAMYLCASSSRTSGSDTQYFGPGTRLTVL.

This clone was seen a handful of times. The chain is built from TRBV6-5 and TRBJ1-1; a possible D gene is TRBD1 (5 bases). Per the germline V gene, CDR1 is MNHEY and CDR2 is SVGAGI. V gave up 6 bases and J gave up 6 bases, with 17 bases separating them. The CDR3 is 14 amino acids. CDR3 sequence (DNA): TGTGCCAGCAGACCCCTGGGGCTCGTTTCTGAAGCTTTCTTT. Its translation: CASRPLGLVSEAFF.